This TCR beta chain was documented in a study of T cell clones after liver transplantation (dated 2019 in TCRdb). Describing the broader study: ITN030ST, the source of the samples, was a randomized trial that attempted immunosuppression withdrawal within 2 years of liver transplantation. Of the 8 liver transplant recipients making up the studied cohort, 3 were classified as tolerant and 5 as non-tolerant. After a pre-transplant mixed lymphocyte reaction, TCRbeta sequencing was used to pinpoint donor-reactive T cell clones, which were subsequently tracked in post-transplant blood. Of the eight recipients, a few were HCV-positive, while the remaining recipients had been transplanted for non-autoimmune, non-viral indications. Third party-reactive TCRbeta sequences from pre-transplant MLRs were also identified as an antigen-independent comparator for donor-reactive sequences. Until randomization at 12-24 months post-transplant, subjects were given standard immunosuppression, with no induction therapy. Blood samples were collected pre-transplant, then pre-randomization ahead of withdrawal, and finally post-randomization once withdrawal had either been completed or failed. To count as tolerant, a recipient had to stay completely off immunosuppression for at least one year without liver enzymes climbing beyond twice the upper limit of normal. The full study reports these points: Because of small, heterogeneous patient numbers and non-standardized post-transplant time points, the conclusions were only preliminary. In a couple of subjects, low numbers of available donor cells limited the measurable donor-reactive repertoire. After accounting for repertoire turnover, donor-reactive detection was significantly reduced in 7 of 8 subjects for CD4 and 8 of 8 for CD8. Because no allograft tissue specimens were available, donor-reactive T cells may have migrated into the graft instead of being deleted. The decline in donor-reactive sequences exceeded the decline in third party-reactive sequences, suggesting partial antigen-specific deletion that was unrelated to withdrawal success. A significant post-transplant decrease in circulating donor-reactive CD4 TCRbeta sequences was observed in 5 of 8 subjects, irrespective of tolerance or HCV status.

Points on this clone: The antigen it recognizes is unknown. No much larger clone is present one base from it, and per-base qualities are unavailable.

High-throughput TCRbeta CDR3 sequencing of frozen genomic DNA was performed by immunoSEQ, including PCR amplification, mapping, bias correction and internal controls. As for the original processing: Only productive rearrangements were retained, with each unique TCRbeta sequence defined by its CDR3 nucleotide sequence together with its V and J gene. A sequence counted as donor-reactive only if the sequence showed at least 5-fold expansion in CFSE-low cells compared with unstimulated pre-transplant cells and had a frequency of at least 0.01%. Minimum frequency thresholds were set for each subject based on the unstimulated sample with the lowest template count, ensuring at least 90% detection power. Jensen-Shannon divergence between the top 1000 TCRbeta sequences post- versus pre-transplant served as the measure of repertoire turnover. Two-sided Fisher's exact tests were used to test for changes in how often donor-reactive sequences were detected. Imported from immuneACCESS, the table was reduced by TCRdb to in-frame sequences with V and J called. These copies leave out some clones; in studies compared against another copy, an unresolved V gene accounts for under half, and the cause of the remainder is not known. V and J calls plus clone size are reproduced from that table; the DNA served to infer D and trimming. The sample table contains nearly 55,000 clones; only one count was recorded for roughly 83% of them. The top ten clonotypes cover 7.5% to 10% of the sample.

The label giving this sample's time point can be read as: pre-transplant. Thawed unstimulated PBMCs were stained for CD3, CD4 and CD8 and FACS-sorted into CD3+CD4+ and CD3+CD8+ populations. All 8 studied subjects were randomized to immunosuppression withdrawal. Genomic DNA was isolated with the Qiagen DNeasy Blood and Tissue Kit. The CDR3 runs 19 amino acids, cysteine and phenylalanine included. The only DNA kept is the CDR3, 57 bases in frame from the first base. V ends up 5 bases short and J 0 bases short, with an unmatched junction base count of 11. The germline V gene (reference sequence) sets CDR1 to SEHNR and CDR2 to FQNEAQ.

This specimen consisted of CD4+ T cells from blood, obtained before liver transplant. The TCR was taken from a human donor who received a liver transplant. The chain couples TRBV7-9 to TRBJ2-1, and TRBD2 matches 12 of the central bases. For the CDR3, the sequence is CASSPLAGGSVSSYNEQFF. The DNA reads TGTGCCAGCAGCCCACTAGCGGGAGGTAGTGTGAGCTCCTACAATGAGCAGTTCTTC. The variable domain in full, with residues beyond the CDR3 obtained from the reference TRBV7-9 and TRBJ2-1 genes, is DTGVSQNPRHKITKRGQNVTFRCDPISEHNRLYWYRQTLGQGPEFLTYFQNEAQLEKSRLLSDRFSAERPKGSFSTLEIQRTEQGDSAMYLCASSPLAGGSVSSYNEQFFGPGTRLTVL.